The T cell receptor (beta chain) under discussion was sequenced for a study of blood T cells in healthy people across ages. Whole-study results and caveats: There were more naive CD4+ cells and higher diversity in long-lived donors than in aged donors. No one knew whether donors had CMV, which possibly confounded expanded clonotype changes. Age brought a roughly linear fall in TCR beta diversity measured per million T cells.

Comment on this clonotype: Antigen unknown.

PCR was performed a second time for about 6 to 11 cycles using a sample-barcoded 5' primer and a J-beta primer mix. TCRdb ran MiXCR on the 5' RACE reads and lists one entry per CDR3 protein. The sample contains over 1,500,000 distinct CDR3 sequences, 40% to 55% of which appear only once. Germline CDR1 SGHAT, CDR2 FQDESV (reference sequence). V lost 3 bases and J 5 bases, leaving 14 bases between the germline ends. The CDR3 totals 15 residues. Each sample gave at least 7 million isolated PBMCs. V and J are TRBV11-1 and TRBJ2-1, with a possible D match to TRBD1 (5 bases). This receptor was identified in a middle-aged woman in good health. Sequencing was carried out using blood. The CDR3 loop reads CASSFPRASNNEQFF. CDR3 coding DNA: TGTGCCAGCAGCTTCCCCAGGGCTTCCAACAATGAGCAGTTCTTC.